The clone carrying this TCR beta chain has more than one count but fewer than ten. As yet, its antigen is unknown. This entry is derived from a study of blood T cells in healthy people across ages. Study-wide points: Changes seen in expanded clonotypes were possibly confounded by donor CMV status left unknown. Naive and antigen-experienced cells were not separated, limiting conclusive comparison.

Per individual sample, total RNA of at least 6 micrograms was extracted. Next came a second PCR, run for roughly 6 to 11 cycles, which used a sample-barcoded 5' primer along with a J-beta primer mix. Each cDNA molecule was tagged by a template-switch adaptor that had 12 random nucleotides. A single record per CDR3 protein comes from TCRdb applying MiXCR to the 5' RACE reads. Of about 1.1 million distinct CDR3 sequences in the sample, more than 30% were seen once. CDR1 and CDR2 from the germline V gene are MNHEY and SMNVEV (reference sequence). The CDR3 spans 16 residues. Deletions cut 0 bases from V and 4 bases from J, with 15 bases between.

V and J are TRBV27 and TRBJ1-2; TRBD1 is a possible D gene (5 bases). The sequenced sample was blood. This receptor was identified in a man younger than 35 in good health. This CDR3 is CASSLSGPGYSYGYTF. Here the CDR3 DNA reads TGTGCCAGCAGTTTATCGGGGCCAGGGTATAGCTATGGCTACACCTTC.